This TCR beta chain was profiled in a study of vaccination and CD4 T cells after COVID-19. This clonotype is categorized as large. Its cognate antigen is unknown. The CDR3 runs to 16 residues. Looked up from germline, CDR1 is DFQATT and CDR2 is SNEGSKA (reference sequence). Trimming at V came to 5 bases and at J to 2 bases, leaving 7 bases not matched to a gene. Treatment described: 10-day PBMC culture with coronavirus spike peptide pools or control peptides (ViraFEST assay). Sequencing of cultured CD4+ T cell DNA used the Oncomine TCR Beta short-read assay. TCRdb called the PCR reads again in MiXCR, with one record for every CDR3 protein. The sample records around 14,000 distinct CDR3 sequences, approximately 64% being singletons.

This sequence was found in a human donor who had recovered from COVID-19. This sequence joins TRBV20-1 and TRBJ2-3, with 13 bases identical to TRBD2. The sample was CD4+ T cells from blood, cultured in vitro. CDR3 in amino acids: CSASRLAGGTTDTQYF. CDR3 DNA sequence: TGCAGTGCTTCAAGACTAGCGGGAGGTACCACAGATACGCAGTATTTT.